This T cell receptor beta chain was found in a study of CD8 T cells in ankylosing spondylitis. Study-level results: For ankylosing spondylitis blood, a TCR beta motif of several highly homologous variants appeared characteristic. From matched ankylosing spondylitis synovial fluid, disease-linked clones were reportedly recovered at significantly enriched levels.

With molecular barcodes, quantitative 5'-RACE was used to make the TCR beta libraries. TCRdb re-analysed the 5' RACE reads in MiXCR, keeping a single row per CDR3 protein. Of approximately 340,000 distinct CDR3 sequences listed, under 15% were seen once; the top ten hold less than 1.1%. Comments on this clonotype: What it binds is unknown. One junction end does not reproduce the germline sequence, and a read error may be involved.

This CDR3 is built from 15 residues. Germline CDR1 LGHDT, CDR2 YNNKEL (reference sequence). This chain uses TRBV3-1 with TRBJ2-5; 11 nucleotides align to TRBD2. This TCR was recovered from a male donor with ankylosing spondylitis or in good health (not recorded which). The specimen sequenced was blood, either unsorted or a sorted T cell fraction (not recorded which). The CDR3 region is CASSQVTSGRETPYF. CDR3 sequence (DNA): TGTGCCAGCAGCCAAGTCACTAGCGGGAGAGAGACCCCGTACTTC.